The clone carrying this TCR beta chain was observed a handful of times. Antigen: not known. The sample comes from a study of Graves' ophthalmopathy and Graves' hyperthyroidism. General observations from the study: For separating ophthalmopathy from stable hyperthyroidism, a 13-signature model gave over 85% sensitivity and around 80% specificity. In blood appeared most of the expanded thyroid clonotypes whose frequency exceeded 0.001.

The authors amplified TCR beta CDR3 regions from RNA transcripts. Second-round multiplex PCR came after first-round RT-PCR with HTBI primers. Via MiXCR, TCRdb re-called the multiplex PCR reads, giving one row per CDR3 protein. The profile covers approximately 700,000 distinct CDR3 sequences, with roughly 41% appearing a single time and over 2.5% taken by the ten largest. Per germline, CDR1 MNHEY and CDR2 SVGAGI. V was clipped by 2 bases and J by 3 bases; unmatched bases: 5. This CDR3 is 16 amino acids long. No donor had other autoimmune disease, uncontrolled infection, pregnancy or lactation. The authors diagnosed from clinical symptoms, serum thyroxine, TRAb, thyroid ultrasound and orbital computed tomography.

J is TRBJ1-5 and V is TRBV6-5; 9 bases align to TRBD1. This TCR derives from an adult man with Graves' ophthalmopathy. The sequenced sample consisted of peripheral blood. The CDR3 DNA sequence: TGTGCCAGCAGTTACACCGGGACAGGGCTCAATCAGCCCCAGCATTTT. Translating gives CASSYTGTGLNQPQHF.